This T cell receptor beta chain was found in a study of blood T cell repertoires in COVID-19. Study-level background: Researchers got acute and convalescent COVID-19 samples from the United States, Italy and Spain.

Sequencing was performed with immunoSEQ multiplex PCR; in TCRdb, only in-frame clones are kept and a portion is missing. The sample records roughly 260,000 clones, roughly 87% being singletons. The CDR3 sequence is 16 residues long. Germline V gene lookup returns CDR1 MGHRA and CDR2 YSYEKL. Trimming removed 4 bases from V and 0 bases from J; junction bases left unmatched: 8. V and J are TRBV4-1 and TRBJ2-7; TRBD1 agrees at 8 bases. This clonotype was sampled from a woman between 50 and 59 years old who had recovered from COVID-19. Material: peripheral blood. CDR3 amino acids: CASSPRHTGGSYEQYF. Written as DNA, the CDR3 is TGCGCCAGCAGCCCCCGTCACACAGGGGGCTCCTACGAGCAGTACTTC.